A selection of T cell receptor beta chains follows, all from one sample in a study of cytomegalovirus exposure and HLA in healthy donors. Sequencing was performed with immunoSEQ multiplex PCR; in TCRdb, only in-frame clones are kept and a portion is missing. The sample shows about 160,000 clones, nearly 80% of them seen only once. Source material: PBMCs. These receptors were taken from a middle-aged woman in good health and CMV-seronegative. CDR3s include the opening cysteine and the closing phenylalanine or tryptophan. A D gene is named only where the DNA matches it firmly. Size is stated for part of the rows, as once, few or many counts, or as a class when the clone is expanded.

cdr3_length: 16; d_call: TRBD2; v_call: TRBV5-1; j_call: TRBJ2-7; clone_size: NA; cdr3_nt: TGCGCCAGCAGCTTGAGGCTTAGCGGGGGGCCCTACGAGCAGTACTTC; cdr3_aa: CASSLRLSGGPYEQYF
cdr3_length: 16; d_call: NA; v_call: TRBV18; j_call: TRBJ2-7; clone_size: once; cdr3_nt: TGTGCCAGCTCACCATTGGGGGCCCTTCTGGAAGACGAGCAGTACTTC; cdr3_aa: CASSPLGALLEDEQYF
cdr3_length: 16; d_call: TRBD2; v_call: TRBV11-1; j_call: TRBJ2-1; clone_size: NA; cdr3_nt: TGTGCCAGCAGCACCAGGGGGGCGGGGGGGCTCAATGAGCAGTTCTTC; cdr3_aa: CASSTRGAGGLNEQFF
cdr3_length: 17; d_call: NA; v_call: TRBV5-5; j_call: TRBJ2-6; clone_size: NA; cdr3_nt: TGTGCCAGCAGCTACGCGCCACGAGACTCTGGGGCCAACGTCCTGACTTTC; cdr3_aa: CASSYAPRDSGANVLTF
cdr3_length: 12; d_call: TRBD1; v_call: TRBV5-6; j_call: TRBJ1-2; clone_size: NA; cdr3_nt: TGTGCCAGCAGCGGACAGGGAGGACCCCTTAGCTTC; cdr3_aa: CASSGQGGPLSF
cdr3_length: 16; d_call: NA; v_call: TRBV11-2; j_call: TRBJ1-1; clone_size: NA; cdr3_nt: TGTGCCAGCAGCGACCCTCATTCAGCGATGAACACTGAAGCTTTCTTT; cdr3_aa: CASSDPHSAMNTEAFF
cdr3_length: 15; d_call: NA; v_call: TRBV19; j_call: TRBJ1-1; clone_size: NA; cdr3_nt: TGTGCCAGTCGAAGCAGGGGATCATTGAACACTGAAGCTTTCTTT; cdr3_aa: CASRSRGSLNTEAFF
cdr3_length: 15; d_call: TRBD2; v_call: TRBV7-9; j_call: TRBJ2-5; clone_size: NA; cdr3_nt: TGTGCCAGCACCATCGGGCTACTAGCGGGGGAGACCCAGTACTTC; cdr3_aa: CASTIGLLAGETQYF
cdr3_length: 14; d_call: NA; v_call: TRBV18; j_call: TRBJ2-2; clone_size: few; cdr3_nt: TGTGCCGGGTCACAACTAGTCGACACCGGGGAGCTGTTTTTT; cdr3_aa: CAGSQLVDTGELFF
cdr3_length: 17; d_call: TRBD1; v_call: TRBV4-1; j_call: TRBJ2-3; clone_size: few; cdr3_nt: TGCGCCAGCAGCCAAGATTGGAGACAGGGGATTTCAGATACGCAGTATTTT; cdr3_aa: CASSQDWRQGISDTQYF
cdr3_length: 15; d_call: TRBD2; v_call: TRBV5-4; j_call: TRBJ2-1; clone_size: NA; cdr3_nt: TGTGCCAGCAGCCAAGCCCTAGCGGGGTACAATGAGCAGTTCTTC; cdr3_aa: CASSQALAGYNEQFF
cdr3_length: 12; d_call: TRBD1; v_call: TRBV29-1; j_call: TRBJ1-1; clone_size: NA; cdr3_nt: TGCAGCGTTGAGGGGACAGGGGGCGTCACTTTCTTT; cdr3_aa: CSVEGTGGVTFF
cdr3_length: 14; d_call: NA; v_call: TRBV11-1; j_call: TRBJ1-5; clone_size: NA; cdr3_nt: TGTGCCAGCAGCTTAGGAGGTAGCAATCAGCCCCAGCATTTT; cdr3_aa: CASSLGGSNQPQHF
cdr3_length: 15; d_call: NA; v_call: TRBV7-2; j_call: TRBJ1-2; clone_size: NA; cdr3_nt: TGTGCCAGCAGCCCCCTGGCGGGGGGTAACTATGGCTACACCTTC; cdr3_aa: CASSPLAGGNYGYTF
cdr3_length: 13; d_call: NA; v_call: TRBV28; j_call: TRBJ1-5; clone_size: NA; cdr3_nt: TGTGCCAGCAGTTTTCGGGGGAGGCAGCCCCAGCATTTT; cdr3_aa: CASSFRGRQPQHF
cdr3_length: 15; d_call: TRBD2; v_call: TRBV2; j_call: TRBJ2-5; clone_size: once; cdr3_nt: TGTGCCAGCAGTTCCAACGGGGGGGGAGAAGAGACCCAGTACTTC; cdr3_aa: CASSSNGGGEETQYF
cdr3_length: 15; d_call: NA; v_call: TRBV18; j_call: TRBJ2-7; clone_size: NA; cdr3_nt: TGTGCCAGCTCACCACCGGGACTGAGCTCCTACGAGCAGTACTTC; cdr3_aa: CASSPPGLSSYEQYF
cdr3_length: 18; d_call: TRBD1; v_call: TRBV4-1; j_call: TRBJ1-2; clone_size: NA; cdr3_nt: TGCGCCAGCAGCCAATCCCCGGGACAGGGAGTTCGTTCCTATGGCTACACCTTC; cdr3_aa: CASSQSPGQGVRSYGYTF
cdr3_length: 15; d_call: TRBD1; v_call: TRBV27; j_call: TRBJ1-2; clone_size: NA; cdr3_nt: TGTGCCAGCAGAATAAAGGGACAGGGAAACTATGGCTACACCTTC; cdr3_aa: CASRIKGQGNYGYTF
cdr3_length: 14; d_call: TRBD2; v_call: TRBV5-1; j_call: TRBJ2-5; clone_size: NA; cdr3_nt: TGCGCCAGCAGCGAAGTAGCGGGACAAGAGACCCAGTACTTC; cdr3_aa: CASSEVAGQETQYF
cdr3_length: 14; d_call: NA; v_call: TRBV7-6; j_call: TRBJ2-4; clone_size: NA; cdr3_nt: TGTGCCAGCAGCTTACTGAGCGGCGAAGGCACTCAGTACTTC; cdr3_aa: CASSLLSGEGTQYF
cdr3_length: 16; d_call: TRBD1; v_call: TRBV5-1; j_call: TRBJ2-5; clone_size: NA; cdr3_nt: TGCGCCAGCAGCTTGAACCGGGACAGGGTACATGAGACCCAGTACTTC; cdr3_aa: CASSLNRDRVHETQYF
cdr3_length: 14; d_call: NA; v_call: TRBV10-3; j_call: TRBJ2-2; clone_size: NA; cdr3_nt: TGTGCCATCACCCCGGGGAGAGGCACCGGGGAGCTGTTTTTT; cdr3_aa: CAITPGRGTGELFF
cdr3_length: 15; d_call: TRBD1; v_call: TRBV6-5; j_call: TRBJ1-3; clone_size: NA; cdr3_nt: TGTGCCAGCAGAAACCGGGACAGCACAGGAAACACCATATATTTT; cdr3_aa: CASRNRDSTGNTIYF
cdr3_length: 15; d_call: TRBD2; v_call: TRBV6-5; j_call: TRBJ2-7; clone_size: few; cdr3_nt: TGTGCCAGCAGTTACTCCCAGCGGGGGGGCCTCGAGCAGTACTTC; cdr3_aa: CASSYSQRGGLEQYF
cdr3_length: 16; d_call: NA; v_call: TRBV11-2; j_call: TRBJ1-5; clone_size: NA; cdr3_nt: TGTGCCAGCAGCGCGCAAGGCGGGCTTGGCAATCAGCCCCAGCATTTT; cdr3_aa: CASSAQGGLGNQPQHF
cdr3_length: 15; d_call: NA; v_call: TRBV5-8; j_call: TRBJ2-1; clone_size: NA; cdr3_nt: TGTGCCAGCAGCTTCTTAGGTATTTCCGGGATTGAGCAGTTCTTC; cdr3_aa: CASSFLGISGIEQFF
cdr3_length: 13; d_call: NA; v_call: TRBV5-1; j_call: TRBJ1-2; clone_size: NA; cdr3_nt: TGCGCCAGCAGCTTGGAGGCAGGGAATGGCTACACCTTC; cdr3_aa: CASSLEAGNGYTF
cdr3_length: 13; d_call: NA; v_call: TRBV5-8; j_call: TRBJ1-2; clone_size: NA; cdr3_nt: TGTGCCAGCAGCTTAGGGACTGTCTATGGCTACACCTTC; cdr3_aa: CASSLGTVYGYTF
cdr3_length: 16; d_call: NA; v_call: TRBV4-1; j_call: TRBJ2-5; clone_size: NA; cdr3_nt: TGCGCCAGCAGCCGCCTGGGGGGGGCCCTCCAAGAGACCCAGTACTTC; cdr3_aa: CASSRLGGALQETQYF
cdr3_length: 13; d_call: NA; v_call: TRBV4-2; j_call: TRBJ1-1; clone_size: NA; cdr3_nt: TGTGCCAGCAGCCAAGGAGGCCAGCGAGAAGCTTTCTTT; cdr3_aa: CASSQGGQREAFF
cdr3_length: 15; d_call: TRBD1; v_call: TRBV18; j_call: TRBJ2-5; clone_size: NA; cdr3_nt: TGTGCCAGCTCACCACTGGGACAGGGGAGAGAGACCCAGTACTTC; cdr3_aa: CASSPLGQGRETQYF
cdr3_length: 13; d_call: NA; v_call: TRBV7-2; j_call: TRBJ2-7; clone_size: NA; cdr3_nt: TGTGCCAGCAGCTCGGGTGTCTCCTACGAGCAGTACTTC; cdr3_aa: CASSSGVSYEQYF
cdr3_length: 14; d_call: TRBD2; v_call: TRBV5-1; j_call: TRBJ2-3; clone_size: NA; cdr3_nt: TGCGCCAGCAACTCGGGGGGACGCACAGATACGCAGTATTTT; cdr3_aa: CASNSGGRTDTQYF
cdr3_length: 13; d_call: NA; v_call: TRBV5-1; j_call: TRBJ2-1; clone_size: NA; cdr3_nt: TGCGCCAGCAGCTTGGATCTGGGAGGTGAGCAGTTCTTC; cdr3_aa: CASSLDLGGEQFF
cdr3_length: 13; d_call: NA; v_call: TRBV7-2; j_call: TRBJ1-2; clone_size: NA; cdr3_nt: TGTGCCAGCAGCTTTACCGGGACAAATGGCTACACCTTC; cdr3_aa: CASSFTGTNGYTF
cdr3_length: 13; d_call: NA; v_call: TRBV6-5; j_call: TRBJ1-6; clone_size: NA; cdr3_nt: TGTGCCAGCAGTTACTCGAGGAATTCACCCCTCCACTTT; cdr3_aa: CASSYSRNSPLHF
cdr3_length: 13; d_call: NA; v_call: TRBV7-8; j_call: TRBJ2-5; clone_size: NA; cdr3_nt: TGTGCCAGCAGCTTTGGGAGGTTAGAGACCCAGTACTTC; cdr3_aa: CASSFGRLETQYF
cdr3_length: 14; d_call: TRBD1; v_call: TRBV18; j_call: TRBJ2-1; clone_size: NA; cdr3_nt: TGTGCCAGCTCACCCGGGACAGGATACAATGAGCAGTTCTTC; cdr3_aa: CASSPGTGYNEQFF
cdr3_length: 15; d_call: NA; v_call: TRBV5-1; j_call: TRBJ2-7; clone_size: NA; cdr3_nt: TGCGCCAGCAGCTTTGGACATCTAAGCTCCTACGAGCAGTACTTC; cdr3_aa: CASSFGHLSSYEQYF
cdr3_length: 15; d_call: NA; v_call: TRBV28; j_call: TRBJ1-4; clone_size: NA; cdr3_nt: TGTGCCAGCAGTACCCGGCGGGGTTCAGGTGAAAAACTGTTTTTT; cdr3_aa: CASSTRRGSGEKLFF
cdr3_length: 13; d_call: TRBD2; v_call: TRBV19; j_call: TRBJ2-3; clone_size: NA; cdr3_nt: TGTGCCAGTACGGGGGGTTCAGGGGATACGCAGTATTTT; cdr3_aa: CASTGGSGDTQYF
cdr3_length: 16; d_call: TRBD1; v_call: TRBV5-6; j_call: TRBJ1-6; clone_size: few; cdr3_nt: TGTGCCAGCAGCCCGGGACAGGGGGTGGTCAATTCACCCCTCCACTTT; cdr3_aa: CASSPGQGVVNSPLHF